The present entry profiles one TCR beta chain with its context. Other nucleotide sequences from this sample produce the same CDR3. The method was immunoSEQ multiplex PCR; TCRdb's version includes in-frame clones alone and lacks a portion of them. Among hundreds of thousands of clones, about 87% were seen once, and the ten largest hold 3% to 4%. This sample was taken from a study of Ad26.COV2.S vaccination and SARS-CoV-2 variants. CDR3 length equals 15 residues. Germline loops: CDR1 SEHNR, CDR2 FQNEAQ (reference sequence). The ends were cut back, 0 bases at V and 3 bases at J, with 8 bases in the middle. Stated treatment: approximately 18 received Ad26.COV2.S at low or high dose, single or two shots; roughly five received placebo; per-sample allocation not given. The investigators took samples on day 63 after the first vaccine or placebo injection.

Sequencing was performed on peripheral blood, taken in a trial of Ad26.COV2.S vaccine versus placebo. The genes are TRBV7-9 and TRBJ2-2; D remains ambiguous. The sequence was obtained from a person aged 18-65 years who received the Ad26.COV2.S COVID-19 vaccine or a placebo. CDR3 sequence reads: CASSLAQVDTGELFF. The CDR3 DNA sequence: TGTGCCAGCAGCTTAGCGCAAGTAGACACCGGGGAGCTGTTTTTT. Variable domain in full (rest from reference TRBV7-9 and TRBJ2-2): DTGVSQNPRHKITKRGQNVTFRCDPISEHNRLYWYRQTLGQGPEFLTYFQNEAQLEKSRLLSDRFSAERPKGSFSTLEIQRTEQGDSAMYLCASSLAQVDTGELFFGEGSRLTVL.